Following are 25 T cell receptor beta chains from one sample sequenced in a study of graft-versus-host responses after intestinal transplantation. Libraries were prepared by immunoSEQ multiplex PCR; TCRdb keeps only in-frame clonotypes and omits some of them. The table includes fewer than 95,000 clones, roughly 91% detected once. The antigens for these receptors are not known. The sequencing used unstimulated CD8+ T cells sorted from spleen or lymph node cells, collected before intestinal transplant. These receptors were taken from a human donor who received an intestinal transplant.

The rearrangement joins TRBV2 to TRBJ1-1, with D hard to call. V lost 3 bases and J lost 0, with 8 bases in between. Germline V lookup: CDR1 SNHLY, CDR2 FYNNEI. The CDR3 is 14 residues long. The CDR3 loop is CASSDLNMNTEAFF. The CDR3 region has the DNA TGTGCCAGCAGTGATCTCAACATGAACACTGAAGCTTTCTTT. Variable domain in full (rest from reference TRBV2 and TRBJ1-1): EPEVTQTPSHQVTQMGQEVILRCVPISNHLYFYWYRQILGQKVEFLVSFYNNEISEKSEIFDDQFSVERPDGSNFTLKIRSTKLEDSAMYFCASSDLNMNTEAFFGQGTRLTVV.

The chain couples TRBV6-1 to TRBJ1-1; D is uncertain. The CDR3 extends over 12 amino acids. Germline loops: CDR1 MNHNS, CDR2 SASEGT. The germline V and J ends were trimmed by 7 bases and 1 base, with 7 bases remaining between them. CDR3 sequence (DNA): TGTGCCAGCATTGCAGGGAACACTGAAGCTTTCTTT. Its protein product is CASIAGNTEAFF.

V gene TRBV9 combines with J gene TRBJ2-1; no clear D. From germline, CDR1 is SGDLS and CDR2 YYNGEE. The V and J ends lost 3 bases and 7 bases respectively, with 8 bases between them. The CDR3 loop spans 12 amino acids. This CDR3 reads CASSGSGNEQFF. CDR3 nucleotide sequence: TGTGCCAGCAGCGGCTCAGGTAATGAGCAGTTCTTC.

In the case of this clone: Sequence at one end of the junction differs from germline and may be a read error. The chain carries TRBV14 and TRBJ1-2; D possibly corresponds to TRBD1 (5 bases). CDR3 length: 13 amino acids. Germline CDR1 reads SGHDN; CDR2 reads FVKESK. CDR3 residues: CASSQSGNYGYTF. The CDR3 DNA sequence: TGTGCCAGCAGCCAATCAGGGAACTACGGCTACACCTTC. Looking up the rest from reference TRBV14 and TRBJ1-2 gives the full variable domain: EAGVTQFPSHSVIEKGQTVTLRCDPISGHDNLYWYRRVMGKEIKFLLHFVKESKQDESGMPNNRFLAERTGGTYSTLKVQPAELEDSGVYFCASSQSGNYGYTFGSGTRLTVV.

The rearrangement links TRBV7-2 to TRBJ2-3, with 11 bases lining up with TRBD2. CDR3 size: 17 residues. The J segment lost 2 bases and the V segment lost 0 bases, leaving 4 bases of the junction unmatched. Germline assignment: CDR1 SGHTA and CDR2 FQGNSA. The CDR3: CASSLALAGAYTDTQYF. DNA of the CDR3: TGTGCCAGCAGCTTAGCACTAGCGGGGGCGTACACAGATACGCAGTATTTT.

Only one count was recorded for this clone. The CDR3 is CASSQDSGTTEAFF. The CDR3 bases are TGCGCCAGCAGCCAAGATAGCGGCACGACTGAAGCTTTCTTT. This rearrangement joins TRBV4-3 to TRBJ1-1; no clear D. The CDR3 covers 14 residues. The germline V gene encodes CDR1 LGHNA and CDR2 YSLEER. Trimming took 0 bases from V and 5 from J, leaving 10 bases between them.

The chain couples TRBV18 to TRBJ2-3; the D gene is possibly TRBD2 (7 bases). CDR1 KGHSH and CDR2 LQKENI come from the germline V gene. V was shortened by 3 bases and J by 4 bases, with 11 bases between the two germline ends. The CDR3 contains 14 residues. CDR3 bases: TGTGCCAGCTCACCCGGAGGGGGGGCAGATACGCAGTATTTT. Encoded protein: CASSPGGGADTQYF.

This clone was detected once. The gene calls are TRBV27 and TRBJ2-7; 9 nucleotides agree with TRBD1. CDR3 size: 15 residues. The germline V gene has CDR1 MNHEY and CDR2 SMNVEV (reference sequence). The V segment lost 6 bases and the J segment 2 bases; nucleotides outside the gene matches: 8. CDR3 protein: CASSPGQGGTYEQYF. The CDR3 DNA is TGTGCCAGCAGCCCGGGACAGGGCGGAACCTACGAGCAGTACTTC.

This chain connects TRBV4-3 to TRBJ1-2, with D possibly TRBD1 on 5 matching bases. The CDR3 length is 15 residues. Germline CDR1 reads LGHNA; CDR2 reads YSLEER. V shed 0 bases and J shed 4 bases, with 12 bases lying between them. The CDR3 loop is CASSQEGVNGYGYTF. In nucleotides, the CDR3 is TGCGCCAGCAGCCAAGAAGGGGTGAACGGCTATGGCTACACCTTC.

The chain employs TRBV7-9 and TRBJ2-1; TRBD1 agrees at 8 bases. Per the germline V gene, CDR1 is SEHNR and CDR2 is FQNEAQ (reference sequence). Losses at the gene ends were 4 bases for V and 3 bases for J; bases not matched to a gene: 5. This CDR3 has 15 residues. CDR3 sequence: CASSYGQGLYNEQFF. CDR3 coding DNA: TGTGCCAGCAGCTACGGACAGGGACTCTACAATGAGCAGTTCTTC.

The chain employs TRBV11-3 and TRBJ2-2; 13 nucleotides align to TRBD2. The CDR3 has 17 amino acids. V was clipped by 2 bases and J by 2 bases; unmatched bases: 2. Germline-derived CDR1 and CDR2 are SGHNT and YENEEA. The CDR3 reads CASSLTSGGGNTGELFF. The CDR3 nucleotides are TGTGCCAGCAGCTTAACTAGCGGGGGGGGTAACACCGGGGAGCTGTTTTTT.

The chain carries TRBV29-1 and TRBJ2-1, with unresolved D. This CDR3 has 10 residues. The V gene lost 4 bases and the J gene lost 8 bases, with 6 bases spanning the gap. Germline CDR1 and CDR2: SQVTM and ANQGSEA. CDR3 protein: CSVGRDEQFF. CDR3 in DNA: TGCAGCGTTGGGAGAGATGAGCAGTTCTTC.

The rearrangement links TRBV9 to TRBJ2-7, with 7 bases lining up with TRBD1. The J segment lost 3 bases and the V segment lost 4 bases, leaving 7 bases of the junction unmatched. The CDR3 sequence is 14 residues long. CDR1 and CDR2 from the germline V gene are SGDLS and YYNGEE. The CDR3 loop reads CASSPRDSYYEQYF. As DNA, the CDR3 is TGTGCCAGCAGCCCCCGGGACAGTTACTACGAGCAGTACTTC.

The CDR3 sequence is CASSEGYGTNYNEQFF. CDR3 bases: TGCGCCAGCAGTGAAGGTTATGGGACTAATTACAATGAGCAGTTCTTC. The chain uses TRBV10-1 and TRBJ2-1, with 7 bases identical to TRBD2. V dropped 3 bases and J dropped 4; count of bases not matched to a gene: 9. This CDR3 comprises 16 residues. Germline CDR1 WNHNN, CDR2 SYGVQD (reference sequence).

As regards this clone: Sequence at one end of the junction differs from germline and may be a read error. This chain uses TRBV4-1 with TRBJ1-6, with D tentatively TRBD1 (5 bases). Germline V CDR1 and CDR2: MGHRA, YSYEKL. The CDR3 covers 16 residues. For the CDR3, the DNA is TGCGCCAGCAGCCAACCGAGGACGGACATAAATTCACCCCTCCGCTTT. Its translation is CASSQPRTDINSPLRF.

In its sample, this clone was seen once. The chain joins TRBV18 to TRBJ2-7; 8 positions agree with TRBD2. With 0 bases clipped from V and 6 bases from J, the junction kept 7 bases outside the gene matches. There are 15 residues in the CDR3. In germline, CDR1 is KGHSH, CDR2 LQKENI. The CDR3 nucleotides read TGTGCCAGCTCACCACCTTCGGGGGGGCTTTCCGAGCAGTACTTC. Protein: CASSPPSGGLSEQYF.

This clone was found once. The chain couples TRBV10-2 to TRBJ2-3; possibly TRBD1 for D (5 bases). The CDR3 contains 16 residues. Germline loops: CDR1 WSHSY, CDR2 SAAADI. Trimming took 2 bases from V and 2 from J, leaving 14 bases between them. CDR3 protein: CASSEIQDHLTDTQYF. CDR3 sequence (DNA): TGCGCCAGCAGTGAGATACAGGACCATCTCACAGATACGCAGTATTTT.

The rearrangement uses TRBV4-1 and TRBJ2-3; TRBD2 agrees at 12 bases. The CDR3 covers 19 residues. CDR1 is MGHRA, CDR2 YSYEKL, per germline. Losses at the gene ends were 3 bases for V and 0 bases for J; bases not matched to a gene: 10. CDR3 nucleotides: TGCGCCAGCAGCCATGCTAGCGGGGGGGGGAGGGCTAGCACAGATACGCAGTATTTT. Translation: CASSHASGGGRASTDTQYF.

The CDR3 spells CASSLGGTSGGDGYNEQFF. The CDR3 DNA follows: TGTGCCAGCAGCTTGGGCGGGACTAGCGGGGGGGACGGCTACAATGAGCAGTTCTTC. The chain links TRBV5-4 to TRBJ2-1, with 16 bases identical to TRBD2. This CDR3 has 19 amino acids. Per germline, CDR1 SGHNT and CDR2 YYREEE (reference sequence). V shed 0 bases, J shed 3 bases, and the junction held 6 bases outside the gene matches.

The rearrangement joins TRBV19 to TRBJ1-2; D is perhaps TRBD1 (5 bases). The CDR3 length is 15 residues. V shed 4 bases and J shed 4 bases, with 16 bases lying between them. Germline CDR1 is LNHDA and CDR2 is SQIVND (reference sequence). CDR3 sequence: CASSSRDRGSYGYTF. The DNA of the CDR3 is TGTGCCAGTAGTAGCCGCGACCGGGGGAGCTATGGCTACACCTTC.

V is TRBV9 and J is TRBJ2-3; 8 nucleotides align to TRBD2. The CDR3 has 15 residues. Germline loops: CDR1 SGDLS, CDR2 YYNGEE. The trim removed 1 base at V and 7 bases at J, leaving 8 bases unmatched. The CDR3 DNA sequence: TGTGCCAGCAGCGTAACGGGACTAGAGATAAATACGCAGTATTTT. Its translation: CASSVTGLEINTQYF.

This chain joins TRBV4-1 and TRBJ2-7, with D possibly being TRBD2 (5 bases). The CDR3 loop spans 15 amino acids. V was pared by 2 bases and J by 4 bases, with 15 bases between. Germline V CDR1 and CDR2: MGHRA, YSYEKL. The CDR3 is CASSQIHGWRYEQYF. DNA for the CDR3: TGCGCCAGCAGCCAAATACATGGGTGGAGGTACGAGCAGTACTTC.

The chain carries TRBV9 and TRBJ1-1; 7 bases agree with TRBD1. J lost 2 bases, V lost 3 bases, and 1 base had no gene match. The germline V gene encodes CDR1 SGDLS and CDR2 YYNGEE. This CDR3 has 13 amino acids. The CDR3 DNA reads as TGTGCCAGCAGCGAGGGGGCAAACACTGAAGCTTTCTTT. Translating gives CASSEGANTEAFF.

This chain joins TRBV7-2 and TRBJ2-7; the D gene is possibly TRBD1 (5 bases). V shed 5 bases and J shed 4 bases, with 9 bases lying between them. CDR3 size: 12 residues. Per germline, CDR1 SGHTA and CDR2 FQGNSA. The CDR3 nucleotides are TGTGCCAGCAGCCTTCAGGGTTACGAGCAGTACTTC. This codes for CASSLQGYEQYF.

Only a few counts were recorded for this clone. The chain uses TRBV27 and TRBJ1-2, with TRBD1 matching over 7 bases. Germline values: CDR1 MNHEY, CDR2 SMNVEV (reference sequence). This CDR3 contains 13 residues. V lost 6 bases, J lost 4 bases, and 5 bases stayed unmatched. This CDR3 reads CASSTPGGYGYTF. For the CDR3, the DNA is TGTGCCAGCAGCACCCCAGGGGGCTATGGCTACACCTTC.